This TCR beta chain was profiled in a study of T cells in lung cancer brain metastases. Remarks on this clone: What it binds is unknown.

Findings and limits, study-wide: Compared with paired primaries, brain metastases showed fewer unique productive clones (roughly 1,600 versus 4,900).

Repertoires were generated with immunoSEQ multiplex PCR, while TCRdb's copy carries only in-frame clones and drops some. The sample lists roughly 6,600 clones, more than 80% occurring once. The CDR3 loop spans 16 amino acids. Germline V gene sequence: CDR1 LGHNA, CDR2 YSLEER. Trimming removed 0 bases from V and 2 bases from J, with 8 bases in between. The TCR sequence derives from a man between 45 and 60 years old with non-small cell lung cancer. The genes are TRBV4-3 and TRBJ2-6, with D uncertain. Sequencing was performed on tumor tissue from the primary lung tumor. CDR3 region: CASSQELGTGANVLTF. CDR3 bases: TGCGCCAGCAGCCAAGAACTGGGGACTGGGGCCAACGTCCTGACTTTC.